This TCR beta chain originates from a study of control samples from healthy donors and cancer patients. Clones were read by immunoSEQ multiplex PCR, and TCRdb kept only the in-frame ones, dropping some. The sample carries about 150,000 clones, 94% recorded once. Sequencing was carried out using blood. The sequence was obtained from a woman aged 18-35 years in good health.

CDR3 loop: CASTALQRGTEAFF. The CDR3, as DNA: TGTGCCAGCACTGCCCTTCAACGGGGCACTGAAGCTTTCTTT. The gene calls are TRBV27 and TRBJ1-1; D gene ambiguous. The CDR3 has 14 amino acids. The V end lost 7 bases, the J end lost 4 bases, and 16 bases lay between the germline ends. Looked up from germline, CDR1 is MNHEY and CDR2 is SMNVEV (reference sequence).